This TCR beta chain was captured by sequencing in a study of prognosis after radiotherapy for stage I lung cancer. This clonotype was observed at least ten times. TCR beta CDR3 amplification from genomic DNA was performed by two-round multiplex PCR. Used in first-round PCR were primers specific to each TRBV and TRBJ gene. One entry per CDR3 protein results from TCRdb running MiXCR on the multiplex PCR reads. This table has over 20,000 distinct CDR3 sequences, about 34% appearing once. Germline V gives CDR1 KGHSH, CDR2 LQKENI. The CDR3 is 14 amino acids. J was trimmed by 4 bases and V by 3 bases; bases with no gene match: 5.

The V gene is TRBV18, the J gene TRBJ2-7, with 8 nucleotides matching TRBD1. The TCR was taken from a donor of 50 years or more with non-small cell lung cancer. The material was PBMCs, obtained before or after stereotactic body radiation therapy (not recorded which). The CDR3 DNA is TGTGCCAGCTCACCGGGACAGGTGATGTACGAGCAGTACTTC. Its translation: CASSPGQVMYEQYF.